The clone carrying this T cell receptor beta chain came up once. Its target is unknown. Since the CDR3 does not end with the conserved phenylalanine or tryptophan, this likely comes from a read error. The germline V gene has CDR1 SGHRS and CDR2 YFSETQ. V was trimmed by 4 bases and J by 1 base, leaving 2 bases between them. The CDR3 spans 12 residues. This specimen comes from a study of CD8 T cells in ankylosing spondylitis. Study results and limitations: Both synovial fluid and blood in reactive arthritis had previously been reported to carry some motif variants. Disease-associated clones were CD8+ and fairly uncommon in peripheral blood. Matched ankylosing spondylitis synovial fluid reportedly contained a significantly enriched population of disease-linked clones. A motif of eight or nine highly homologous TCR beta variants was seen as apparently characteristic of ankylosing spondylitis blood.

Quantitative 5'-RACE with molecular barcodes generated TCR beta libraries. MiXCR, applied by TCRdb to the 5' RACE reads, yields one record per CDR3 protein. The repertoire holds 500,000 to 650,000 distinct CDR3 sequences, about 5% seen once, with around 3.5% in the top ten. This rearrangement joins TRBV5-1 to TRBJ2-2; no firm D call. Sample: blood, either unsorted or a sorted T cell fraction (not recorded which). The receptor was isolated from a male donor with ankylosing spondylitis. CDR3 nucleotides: TGCGCCAGCAGCAAGAACACCGGGGAGCTGTTTATT. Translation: CASSKNTGELFI.